This T cell receptor beta chain stems from a study of blood T cell repertoires in COVID-19. At the level of the study: Acute and convalescent COVID-19 samples came from the United States, Italy and Spain.

Participants, about 18 to 90 years old, spanned about two dozen US areas. Clinical history as reported by participants underpinned cohort assignment. V trimming: 7 bases; J trimming: 0 bases; junction bases outside the gene matches: 15. The CDR3 length is 18 residues. The germline V gene has CDR1 MDHEN and CDR2 SYDVKM. This clone was observed once. Per the original methods: For nucleated cells, counts were estimated from reference gene primer amplification. Using immunoSEQ multiplex PCR, the repertoire was profiled, and TCRdb retains in-frame clones only, with some absent. The V and J calls and clone size were taken over from that table, and D and trimming were inferred from the DNA. The sample consists of under 350,000 clones, roughly nine tenths of them appearing once.

Sample: PBMCs or T cells enriched from blood (not recorded which). The sequence derives from a woman aged 55-75 years who had recovered from COVID-19. The chain couples TRBV28 to TRBJ1-3; 7 positions match TRBD1. CDR3 region: CASIPSGTEQFSGNTIYF. CDR3 sequence (DNA): TGTGCCAGCATCCCGTCGGGGACAGAACAATTCTCTGGAAACACCATATATTTT.